This passage covers 17 T cell receptor beta chains from one sample sequenced in a study of OX40 agonist ivuxolimab in advanced cancers. Library method: the immunoSEQ multiplex PCR assay. TCRdb retrieved this table from immuneACCESS and kept in-frame rearrangements only. Not all clones are present; in checked studies, unresolved V genes account for under half, and no reason is known for the remainder. Present in this sample are about 24,000 clones, approximately 80% of which were seen just once. The ten largest clones represent approximately 1.5% of the sample. Sequencing used CD4+ or CD8+ T cells sorted from blood, obtained in a trial of the OX40 agonist ivuxolimab. Receptors originate from an adult with an advanced solid tumor such as melanoma, head and neck, liver or kidney cancer.

The gene calls are TRBV28 and TRBJ1-2; 7 nucleotides line up with TRBD1. J gave up 0 bases and V 5 bases, and 3 bases lay outside the gene matches. CDR1 is MDHEN, CDR2 SYDVKM, per germline. The CDR3 is 14 amino acids. Here the CDR3 reads CASSRQGANYGYTF. CDR3 bases: TGTGCCAGCAGTAGACAGGGAGCTAACTATGGCTACACCTTC.

A few counts support this clone. This chain links TRBV18 with TRBJ2-7; 7 positions agree with TRBD2. The V gene end was trimmed by 6 bases and the J gene end by 4 bases; junction bases not matched to a gene: 9. CDR1 is KGHSH, CDR2 LQKENI, per germline. The CDR3 totals 14 residues. CDR3 loop: CASSQGAGRYEQYF. The DNA for the CDR3 is TGTGCCAGCTCCCAAGGAGCGGGACGTTACGAGCAGTACTTC.

The chain has TRBV18 and TRBJ2-5; a weak D match, TRBD1 (6 bases). Looked up from germline, CDR1 is KGHSH and CDR2 is LQKENI. CDR3 size: 13 residues. Trimming took off 3 bases at V and 2 bases at J, with 7 bases between the two ends. CDR3: CASSPDSQETQYF. The CDR3 DNA reads as TGTGCCAGCTCACCGGACAGTCAAGAGACCCAGTACTTC.

This chain links TRBV5-8 with TRBJ1-6, with 8 bases matching TRBD1. The CDR3 is 14 residues long. In germline, CDR1 is SGHTS, CDR2 YDEGEE. V shed 0 bases, J shed 7 bases, and the junction held 0 bases outside the gene matches. CDR3 sequence: CASSLGTGNSPLHF. CDR3 coding DNA: TGTGCCAGCAGCTTGGGGACAGGGAATTCACCCCTCCACTTT.

This chain links TRBV5-4 with TRBJ2-5; D gene uncertain. Germline values: CDR1 SGHNT, CDR2 YYREEE (reference sequence). Deletions cut 4 bases from V and 1 base from J, with 14 bases between. CDR3 length: 15 amino acids. The CDR3 loop is CASSLRMLGQETQYF. CDR3 in DNA: TGTGCCAGCAGCCTAAGAATGCTGGGCCAAGAGACCCAGTACTTC.

The count of this clone is one. The chain has TRBV7-8 and TRBJ1-5; D is ambiguous. Trimming removed 1 base at V and 3 bases at J, with 13 bases between. CDR3 size: 16 residues. Germline loops: CDR1 SGHVS, CDR2 FQNEAQ. CDR3 DNA: TGTGCCAGCAGCTTAGAGGGCAGTGGGTTCAATCAGCCCCAGCATTTT. This translates into CASSLEGSGFNQPQHF. Filled out from reference TRBV7-8 and TRBJ1-5, the complete variable domain reads GAGVSQSPRYKVAKRGQDVALRCDPISGHVSLFWYQQALGQGPEFLTYFQNEAQLDKSGLPSDRFFAERPEGSVSTLKIQRTQQEDSAVYLCASSLEGSGFNQPQHFGDGTRLSIL.

The chain links TRBV15 to TRBJ2-7; 11 nucleotides align to TRBD2. In germline, CDR1 is LNHNV, CDR2 YYDKDF (reference sequence). V trimming: 8 bases; J trimming: 5 bases; junction bases outside the gene matches: 5. This CDR3 spans 13 amino acids. CDR3 DNA sequence: TGTGCCACCCGCATAGCGGGAGGGGACGAGCAGTACTTC. Its translation is CATRIAGGDEQYF. The whole variable domain, remainder taken from reference TRBV15 and TRBJ2-7, is DAMVIQNPRYQVTQFGKPVTLSCSQTLNHNVMYWYQQKSSQAPKLLFHYYDKDFNNEADTPDNFQSRRPNTSFCFLDIRSPGLGDTAMYLCATRIAGGDEQYFGPGTRLTVT.

This chain links TRBV19 with TRBJ2-3, with a weak D call TRBD1 (6 bases). The CDR3 spans 15 residues. V was cut by 4 bases and J by 0 bases, with 11 bases left in between. CDR1 and CDR2 from the germline V gene are LNHDA and SQIVND (reference sequence). The CDR3 spells CASSTQDSSTDTQYF. The CDR3 nucleotides are TGTGCCAGTAGTACCCAGGACAGCAGCACAGATACGCAGTATTTT.

This chain uses TRBV7-8 with TRBJ2-5, with D perhaps being TRBD1 or TRBD2 (5 bases each). The CDR3 runs to 14 residues. Trimming shortened V by 4 bases and J by 0 bases, and 9 bases separated the two germline ends. The germline gives CDR1 SGHVS, CDR2 FQNEAQ. The CDR3 bases are TGTGCCAGCAGCTACGGGACGGACCAAGAGACCCAGTACTTC. Translation gives CASSYGTDQETQYF.

The chain couples TRBV19 to TRBJ2-3; D is uncertain. Germline V gene data show CDR1 as LNHDA and CDR2 as SQIVND (reference sequence). The ends were cut back, 6 bases at V and 2 bases at J, with 12 bases in the middle. The CDR3 runs 14 residues. The DNA for the CDR3 is TGTGCCAGTAGCTCGAAGACCTACACAGATACGCAGTATTTT. Its protein is CASSSKTYTDTQYF.

The chain carries TRBV4-1 and TRBJ1-4; D gene ambiguous. Germline values: CDR1 MGHRA, CDR2 YSYEKL. The CDR3 has 16 amino acids. V gave up 0 bases and J gave up 0 bases, with 8 bases separating them. The CDR3 loop is CASSQEMGTTNEKLFF. The CDR3 DNA is TGCGCCAGCAGCCAAGAGATGGGGACAACTAATGAAAAACTGTTTTTT.

The V call is TRBV7-2, the J call TRBJ1-2, with a possible D match to TRBD1 (5 bases). Germline-derived CDR1 and CDR2 are SGHTA and FQGNSA. The CDR3 runs 12 residues. Trimming removed 5 bases at V and 7 bases at J, with 11 bases between. The CDR3 reads CASSPGSSGYTF. The CDR3 DNA reads TGTGCCAGCAGCCCAGGGTCGAGTGGCTACACCTTC.

The rearrangement uses TRBV7-2 and TRBJ2-7, with no clear D. Germline V gene lookup returns CDR1 SGHTA and CDR2 FQGNSA. Trimming left V 4 bases short and J 6 bases short, with 10 bases between. The CDR3 contains 12 residues. The CDR3 DNA reads as TGTGCCAGCAGCTCTGTCCCCGCCGAGCAGTACTTC. Translated: CASSSVPAEQYF.

The rearrangement links TRBV5-1 to TRBJ1-3; D call uncertain. The V gene's germline CDR1 is SGHRS and CDR2 YFSETQ. Between the trimmed V and J ends, which lost 5 bases and 0 bases, there was a span of 6 bases. The CDR3 has 13 residues. This CDR3 is CASSWDSGNTIYF. The CDR3 DNA is TGCGCCAGCAGTTGGGACTCTGGAAACACCATATATTTT.

V is TRBV21-1 and J is TRBJ2-7. TRBV21-1 is deemed a pseudogene. The CDR3 is made up of 11 amino acids. In DNA form, the CDR3 reads TGTGCCAGCAGCAAAGGGACCGAGCAGTACTTC. It is translated as CASSKGTEQYF.

The V and J genes are TRBV7-3 and TRBJ2-2, with D perhaps TRBD2 (6 bases). CDR1 and CDR2 (germline): SGHTA, FQGTGA. The V and J ends lost 1 base and 1 base respectively, with 10 bases between them. The CDR3 runs 16 residues. CDR3 residues: CASSLRGDLNTGELFF. The CDR3 DNA reads TGTGCCAGCAGCTTAAGGGGGGACTTGAACACCGGGGAGCTGTTTTTT.

This chain connects TRBV7-9 to TRBJ2-3; D might be TRBD1 (5 bases). From germline, CDR1 is SEHNR and CDR2 FQNEAQ (reference sequence). The CDR3 spans 13 residues. The V gene lost 6 bases and the J gene lost 5 bases, with 12 bases spanning the gap. In nucleotides, the CDR3 is TGTGCCAGCAGTATAGGGGCGGTAGATACGCAGTATTTT. Translating gives CASSIGAVDTQYF. Full variable domain (outside the CDR3, taken from reference TRBV7-9 and TRBJ2-3): DTGVSQNPRHKITKRGQNVTFRCDPISEHNRLYWYRQTLGQGPEFLTYFQNEAQLEKSRLLSDRFSAERPKGSFSTLEIQRTEQGDSAMYLCASSIGAVDTQYFGPGTRLTVL.